Following are 21 T cell receptor beta chains from one sample sequenced in a study of blood T cell repertoires in COVID-19. The assay was immunoSEQ multiplex PCR, and TCRdb's table has in-frame clones only and misses some. This sample has about 480,000 clones, with nearly 90% found just once. The sequencing input was peripheral blood. These receptors originate from a man between 18 and 35 years old with COVID-19, enrolled during active disease.

The rearrangement links TRBV6-5 to TRBJ1-2, with 8 bases aligning to TRBD1. In germline, CDR1 is MNHEY, CDR2 SVGAGI. The CDR3 consists of 15 residues. Unmatched junction bases numbered 8, after V lost 6 bases and J lost 2 bases. CDR3 sequence reads: CASSTTGAGNYGYTF. CDR3 sequence (DNA): TGTGCCAGCAGCACGACAGGGGCCGGAAACTATGGCTACACCTTC.

The CDR3 bases are TGTGCCAGCCCCCCGACTAGCGAAAGCTCCTACAATGAGCAGTTCTTC. Protein product: CASPPTSESSYNEQFF. This chain joins TRBV7-9 and TRBJ2-1, with 8 bases identical to TRBD2. The CDR3 sequence is 16 residues long. V lost 8 bases, J lost 0 bases, and 9 bases stayed unmatched. CDR1 and CDR2 (germline): SEHNR, FQNEAQ (reference sequence).

V and J are TRBV6-1 and TRBJ2-1; TRBD2 is a possible D gene (5 bases). The germline gives CDR1 MNHNS, CDR2 SASEGT. The CDR3 runs 14 residues. V was pared by 0 bases and J by 10 bases, with 13 bases between. In nucleotides, the CDR3 is TGTGCCAGCAGTGAAGCAATTCTAGCAGTCGAGCAGTTCTTC. Translated: CASSEAILAVEQFF.

CDR3 coding DNA: TGTGCCAGCAGTCCTAGCGGGGGGCTGGGCTCCTACAATGAGCAGTTCTTC. Amino acids: CASSPSGGLGSYNEQFF. The chain couples TRBV2 to TRBJ2-1, with 11 bases aligning to TRBD2. Trimming at V came to 5 bases and at J to 0 bases, leaving 6 bases not matched to a gene. The CDR3 is 17 amino acids. Germline values: CDR1 SNHLY, CDR2 FYNNEI. The full variable domain, with the rest looked up from reference TRBV2 and TRBJ2-1, is EPEVTQTPSHQVTQMGQEVILRCVPISNHLYFYWYRQILGQKVEFLVSFYNNEISEKSEIFDDQFSVERPDGSNFTLKIRSTKLEDSAMYFCASSPSGGLGSYNEQFFGPGTRLTVL.

The rearrangement uses TRBV18 and TRBJ2-7, with D possibly TRBD1 on 6 matching bases. V was pared by 4 bases and J by 2 bases, with 9 bases between. Germline lookup yields CDR1 KGHSH and CDR2 LQKENI. The CDR3 totals 13 residues. The CDR3 is CASSLGTPYEQYF. The CDR3 bases are TGTGCCAGCTCACTGGGGACACCCTACGAGCAGTACTTC. Full variable domain (outside the CDR3, taken from reference TRBV18 and TRBJ2-7): NAGVMQNPRHLVRRRGQEARLRCSPMKGHSHVYWYRQLPEEGLKFMVYLQKENIIDESGMPKERFSAEFPKEGPSILRIQQVVRGDSAAYFCASSLGTPYEQYFGPGTRLTVT.

The chain is built from TRBV18 and TRBJ2-3; 7 bases align to TRBD1. With V trimmed by 3 bases and J by 1 base, 7 bases remained unmatched. Germline CDR1 is KGHSH and CDR2 is LQKENI. The CDR3 is made up of 16 amino acids. CDR3 nucleotide sequence: TGTGCCAGCTCACCCGACAGGGCGTGGGGCACAGATACGCAGTATTTT. This translates into CASSPDRAWGTDTQYF.

The rearrangement links TRBV5-4 to TRBJ2-5; TRBD2 matches 12 bases. V lost 4 bases to trimming and J lost 4 bases; unmatched junction nucleotides: 8. This CDR3 is 16 amino acids long. Germline V gives CDR1 SGHNT, CDR2 YYREEE (reference sequence). The CDR3 nucleotides read TGTGCCAGCAGCCCGACTAGCGGGGGAGGTGGAGAGACCCAGTACTTC. This encodes CASSPTSGGGGETQYF.

This clone has just one count. This sample also contains other DNA sequences that code for the same CDR3. The chain recombines TRBV18 with TRBJ2-2, with 8 bases fitting TRBD1. CDR1 KGHSH and CDR2 LQKENI come from the germline V gene. The CDR3 runs 15 residues. V lost 2 bases to trimming and J lost 5 bases; unmatched junction nucleotides: 4. The CDR3 is CASSPGTGGTGELFF. CDR3 bases: TGTGCCAGCTCACCAGGAACAGGGGGGACCGGGGAGCTGTTTTTT.

The chain recombines TRBV10-2 with TRBJ2-7, with D possibly TRBD1 on 6 matching bases. Germline CDR1 reads WSHSY; CDR2 reads SAAADI. The CDR3 is made up of 14 amino acids. V lost 6 bases and J lost 3, with 15 bases in between. The CDR3 here is CASRQTGGGYEQYF. Written as DNA, the CDR3 is TGCGCCAGCAGGCAGACAGGTGGGGGCTACGAGCAGTACTTC.

The rearrangement uses TRBV27 and TRBJ1-1; maybe TRBD1 (6 bases). V was clipped by 1 base and J by 6 bases, with 12 bases between them. The germline gives CDR1 MNHEY, CDR2 SMNVEV (reference sequence). The CDR3 sequence is 14 residues long. This CDR3 reads CASSLWGGIAEAFF. CDR3 bases: TGTGCCAGCAGTTTATGGGGGGGCATCGCTGAAGCTTTCTTT.

The chain links TRBV6-5 to TRBJ2-6; D gene uncertain. Trimming pared 10 bases from V and 2 bases from J, leaving 6 bases between. Germline V lookup: CDR1 MNHEY, CDR2 SVGAGI. The CDR3 loop spans 12 amino acids. The chain's CDR3 is CATSPGANVLTF. The CDR3, as DNA: TGTGCCACCTCTCCTGGGGCCAACGTCCTGACTTTC.

The genes are TRBV27 and TRBJ2-7, with D possibly being TRBD1 (5 bases). V lost 8 bases and J 1 base, leaving 6 bases between the germline ends. The CDR3 covers 11 residues. Germline CDR1 MNHEY, CDR2 SMNVEV (reference sequence). CDR3 loop: CASAGSYEQYF. In DNA, the CDR3 is TGTGCCAGCGCAGGGTCCTACGAGCAGTACTTC.

The V gene is TRBV7-9, the J gene TRBJ2-5, with 8 bases that match TRBD1. With 5 bases clipped from V and 1 base from J, the junction kept 9 bases outside the gene matches. The CDR3 covers 16 residues. The germline CDR1 and CDR2 sequences are SEHNR and FQNEAQ (reference sequence). CDR3 in amino acids: CASSPRTGTSQETQYF. The CDR3 DNA follows: TGTGCCAGCAGCCCCCGGACAGGGACAAGCCAAGAGACCCAGTACTTC.

The chain carries TRBV2 and TRBJ1-2, with TRBD1 as a possible D gene (6 bases). The V and J ends lost 5 bases and 7 bases respectively, with 14 bases between them. Per germline, CDR1 SNHLY and CDR2 FYNNEI. This CDR3 spans 13 amino acids. This CDR3 reads CASSTGFGTGYTF. The CDR3 DNA reads as TGTGCCAGCAGTACAGGGTTTGGAACTGGCTACACCTTC.

The chain has TRBV6-5 and TRBJ1-6, with D uncertain. CDR1 is MNHEY, CDR2 SVGAGI, per germline. There are 14 residues in the CDR3. V was clipped by 0 bases and J by 11 bases, with 11 bases between them. This CDR3 is CASSYSRGSTPLHF. CDR3 DNA: TGTGCCAGCAGTTACTCGAGAGGTTCGACACCCCTCCACTTT.

The chain combines TRBV7-2 with TRBJ2-1; 15 nucleotides align to TRBD2. V shed 4 bases and J 5 bases; nucleotides not matched to a gene: 9. The CDR3 has 18 amino acids. Germline V CDR1 and CDR2: SGHTA, FQGNSA. The CDR3 sequence is CASSSPGTSGRPDNEQFF. The CDR3 DNA is TGTGCCAGCAGCTCACCCGGGACTAGCGGGAGGCCTGACAATGAGCAGTTCTTC.

The chain couples TRBV11-3 to TRBJ2-2; 10 bases agree with TRBD1. Germline CDR1 reads SGHNT; CDR2 reads YENEEA. The V gene end was trimmed by 3 bases and the J gene end by 7 bases; junction bases not matched to a gene: 5. This CDR3 has 15 amino acids. In DNA, the CDR3 is TGTGCCAGCAGCTTCCGGGACAGGGGTCACGGGGAGCTGTTTTTT. It encodes CASSFRDRGHGELFF.

The V call is TRBV7-9, the J call TRBJ2-5; 8 bases match TRBD2. Germline CDR1 and CDR2: SEHNR and FQNEAQ (reference sequence). V dropped 7 bases and J dropped 4; count of bases not matched to a gene: 5. The CDR3 has 13 residues. The CDR3 sequence is CASTGLAGETQYF. The CDR3 nucleotides are TGTGCCAGCACCGGACTAGCCGGAGAGACCCAGTACTTC.

This clone was counted a few times. This sample includes further DNA sequences coding for the same CDR3. This rearrangement joins TRBV7-9 to TRBJ2-7, with 7 bases identical to TRBD2. This CDR3 comprises 13 residues. Germline V gene lookup returns CDR1 SEHNR and CDR2 FQNEAQ (reference sequence). J lost 3 bases, V lost 4 bases, and 3 bases had no gene match. The CDR3 protein is CASSSGLSYEQYF. The CDR3 DNA follows: TGTGCCAGCAGCTCGGGACTAAGCTACGAGCAGTACTTC.

CDR3 amino acids: CASSFDRGEGYTF. The DNA for the CDR3 is TGTGCCAGCAGCTTCGACAGGGGTGAAGGCTACACCTTC. The chain combines TRBV7-8 with TRBJ1-2; 8 bases agree with TRBD1. Losses at the gene ends were 3 bases for V and 8 bases for J; bases not matched to a gene: 5. From germline, CDR1 is SGHVS and CDR2 FQNEAQ. The CDR3 loop spans 13 amino acids.

Turning to this clone: This same CDR3 is encoded by further DNA sequences in the sample. This sequence joins TRBV11-2 and TRBJ2-7, with TRBD1 matching over 9 bases. CDR3 length: 14 residues. Germline CDR1 reads SGHAT; CDR2 reads FQNNGV. Trimming removed 1 base from V and 4 bases from J; junction bases left unmatched: 2. CDR3 loop: CASSLGTGAYEQYF. The CDR3 bases are TGTGCCAGCAGCTTAGGGACAGGGGCATACGAGCAGTACTTC.